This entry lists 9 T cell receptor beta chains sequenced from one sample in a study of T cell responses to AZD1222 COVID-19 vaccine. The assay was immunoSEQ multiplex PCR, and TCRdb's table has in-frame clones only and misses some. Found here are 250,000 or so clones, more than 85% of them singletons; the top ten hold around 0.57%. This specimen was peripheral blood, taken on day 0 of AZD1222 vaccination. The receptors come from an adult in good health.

Written as DNA, the CDR3 is TGCGCCAGCAGCCAACATCCCGGGGATCAGCCCCAGCATTTT. It specifies CASSQHPGDQPQHF. This chain joins TRBV4-1 and TRBJ1-5; D is ambiguous. Germline V CDR1 and CDR2: MGHRA, YSYEKL. V was cut by 2 bases and J by 5 bases, with 10 bases left in between. The length of the CDR3 is 14 residues.

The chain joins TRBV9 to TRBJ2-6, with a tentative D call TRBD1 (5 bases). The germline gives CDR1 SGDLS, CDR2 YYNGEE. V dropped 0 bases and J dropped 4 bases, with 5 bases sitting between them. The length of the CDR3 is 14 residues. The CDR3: CASSVDRGANVLTF. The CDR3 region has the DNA TGTGCCAGCAGCGTAGACAGGGGGGCCAACGTCCTGACTTTC. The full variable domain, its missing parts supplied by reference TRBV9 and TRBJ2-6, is DSGVTQTPKHLITATGQRVTLRCSPRSGDLSVYWYQQSLDQGLQFLIQYYNGEERAKGNILERFSAQQFPDLHSELNLSSLELGDSALYFCASSVDRGANVLTFGAGSRLTVL.

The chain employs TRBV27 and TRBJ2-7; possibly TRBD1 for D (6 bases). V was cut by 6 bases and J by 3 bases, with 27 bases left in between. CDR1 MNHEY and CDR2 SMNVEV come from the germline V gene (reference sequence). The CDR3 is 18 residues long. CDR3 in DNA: TGTGCCAGCAGCCTACGGGGCAGGGGCCCCCTTGAAAACTACGAGCAGTACTTC. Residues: CASSLRGRGPLENYEQYF.

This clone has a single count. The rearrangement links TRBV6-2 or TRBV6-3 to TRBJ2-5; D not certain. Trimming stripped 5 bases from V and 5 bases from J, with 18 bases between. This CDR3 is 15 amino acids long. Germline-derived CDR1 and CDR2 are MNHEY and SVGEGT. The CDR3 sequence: CASSASLGVRETQYF. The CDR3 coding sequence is TGTGCCAGCAGTGCCTCCCTTGGAGTGAGGGAGACCCAGTACTTC.

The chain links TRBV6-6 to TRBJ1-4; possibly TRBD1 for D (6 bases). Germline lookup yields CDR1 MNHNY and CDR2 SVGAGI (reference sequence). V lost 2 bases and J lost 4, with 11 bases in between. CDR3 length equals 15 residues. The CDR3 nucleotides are TGTGCCAGCAGTTACACAACAGGGCGTAATGAAAAACTGTTTTTT. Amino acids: CASSYTTGRNEKLFF.

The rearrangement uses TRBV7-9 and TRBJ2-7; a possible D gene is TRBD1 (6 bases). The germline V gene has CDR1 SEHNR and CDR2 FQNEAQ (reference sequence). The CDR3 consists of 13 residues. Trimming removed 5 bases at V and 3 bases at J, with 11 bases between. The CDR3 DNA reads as TGTGCCAGCAGCGAGGGACAAAACTACGAGCAGTACTTC. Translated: CASSEGQNYEQYF.

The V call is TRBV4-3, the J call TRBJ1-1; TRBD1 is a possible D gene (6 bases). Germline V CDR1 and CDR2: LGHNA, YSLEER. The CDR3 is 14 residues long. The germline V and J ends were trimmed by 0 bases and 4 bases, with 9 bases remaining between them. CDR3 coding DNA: TGCGCCAGCAGCCAAGAGAGGGGGAGCACTGAAGCTTTCTTT. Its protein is CASSQERGSTEAFF.

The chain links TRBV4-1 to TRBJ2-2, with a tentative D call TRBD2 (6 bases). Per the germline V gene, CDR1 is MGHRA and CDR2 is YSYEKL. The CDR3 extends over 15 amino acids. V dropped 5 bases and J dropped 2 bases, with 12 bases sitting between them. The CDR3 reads CASSSGTPNTGELFF. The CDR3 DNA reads TGCGCCAGCAGCTCCGGGACTCCAAACACCGGGGAGCTGTTTTTT.

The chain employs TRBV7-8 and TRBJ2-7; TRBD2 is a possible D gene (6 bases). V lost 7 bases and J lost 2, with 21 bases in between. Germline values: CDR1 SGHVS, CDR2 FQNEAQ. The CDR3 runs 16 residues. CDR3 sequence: CASTPATGRGPYEQYF. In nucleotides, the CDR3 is TGTGCCAGCACCCCTGCGACCGGGCGGGGACCCTACGAGCAGTACTTC.